This passage covers 26 T cell receptor beta chains from one sample sequenced in a study of T-cell reconstitution after alpha-beta-depleted transplantation in children (dated by TCRdb to the mid-2010s). Library prep was done by PCR. Sequencing was carried out with an Illumina HiSeq 2500. TCR library preparation used molecular barcoding, with unique molecular identifiers applied to normalize quantification of the TCRbeta repertoire. TCRdb redid the processing of the public reads, applying fastp at Q25 and MiXCR, and retained in-frame beta chains. Merged by CDR3 protein, the rows form single entries marked with the most common genes and DNA. This sample lists more than 200,000 distinct CDR3 sequences; approximately 15% were detected once. Approximately 40% of the sample is in the top ten clones. The label giving this sample's treatment or condition can be read as: allogeneic hematopoietic cell transplantation with graft depleted of TCRalphabeta T cells and CD19 B cells.

The sequencing used PBMCs, mostly from graft donor cells, collected 360 days after TCRalphabeta/CD19-depleted stem cell transplant. All receptors derive from a male patient aged 2-15 years who had a stem cell transplant for acute lymphoblastic leukemia, so the T cells may come from the graft donor.

This rearrangement joins TRBV5-1 to TRBJ1-1; D ambiguous. Germline-derived CDR1 and CDR2 are SGHRS and YFSETQ. V lost 0 bases, J lost 1 base, and 7 bases lay in between. The CDR3 spans 14 residues. DNA for the CDR3: TGCGCCAGCAGCTTGGCGGACGGGAACACTGAAGCTTTCTTT. Residues: CASSLADGNTEAFF.

This clonotype was detected only a few times. The chain is built from TRBV3-1 and TRBJ1-5; D remains unclear. Trimming pared 0 bases from V and 6 bases from J, leaving 12 bases between. Germline loops: CDR1 LGHDT, CDR2 YNNKEL (reference sequence). CDR3 length equals 15 residues. CDR3 sequence reads: CASSQDLAASQPQHF. CDR3 nucleotide sequence: TGTGCCAGCAGCCAAGATCTTGCGGCCAGTCAGCCCCAGCATTTT.

The V and J genes are TRBV9 and TRBJ2-3; D uncertain. In germline, CDR1 is SGDLS, CDR2 YYNGEE. The CDR3 is made up of 14 amino acids. Trimming removed 3 bases at V and 2 bases at J, with 10 bases between. CDR3 in DNA: TGTGCCAGCAGCGCCTCCTCCCCCACAGATACGCAGTATTTT. Protein sequence: CASSASSPTDTQYF. Full variable domain (remainder filled in from reference TRBV9 and TRBJ2-3): DSGVTQTPKHLITATGQRVTLRCSPRSGDLSVYWYQQSLDQGLQFLIQYYNGEERAKGNILERFSAQQFPDLHSELNLSSLELGDSALYFCASSASSPTDTQYFGPGTRLTVL.

In its sample, this clonotype was seen a few times. The rearrangement links TRBV5-1 to TRBJ2-2, with unresolved D. V was clipped by 7 bases and J by 2 bases, with 12 bases between them. This CDR3 region has 14 residues. Germline loops: CDR1 SGHRS, CDR2 YFSETQ. CDR3 amino acids: CASVMDINTGELFF. CDR3 DNA sequence: TGCGCCAGCGTGATGGATATCAACACCGGGGAGCTGTTTTTT.

The rearrangement links TRBV20-1 to TRBJ2-1, with D tentatively TRBD1 (6 bases). CDR3 length: 15 amino acids. V was pared by 6 bases and J by 1 base, with 16 bases between. Germline CDR1 is DFQATT and CDR2 is SNEGSKA (reference sequence). CDR3: CSAESQGKSYNEQFF. The CDR3 DNA follows: TGCAGTGCCGAGTCGCAGGGGAAGTCCTACAATGAGCAGTTCTTC.

This chain links TRBV5-1 with TRBJ1-1; possible D gene TRBD1, 5 bases. V shed 6 bases and J shed 5 bases, with 23 bases lying between them. The germline V gene has CDR1 SGHRS and CDR2 YFSETQ. The CDR3 is made up of 16 amino acids. The CDR3 nucleotides read TGCGCCAGCAACCCCCTTCCGGGACGGCATAGGACTGAAGCTTTCTTT. Translation gives CASNPLPGRHRTEAFF.

This clonotype came up many times. V gene TRBV27 combines with J gene TRBJ2-2, with D unresolved. V was clipped by 3 bases and J by 1 base, with 6 bases between them. There are 14 residues in the CDR3. Germline CDR1 MNHEY, CDR2 SMNVEV (reference sequence). The CDR3 sequence is CASSLYENTGELFF. CDR3 nucleotide sequence: TGTGCCAGCAGTTTGTATGAGAACACCGGGGAGCTGTTTTTT.

This chain links TRBV2 with TRBJ2-7, with a weak D call TRBD1 (6 bases). V lost 6 bases, J lost 2 bases, and 14 bases lay in between. The CDR3 runs 14 residues. Germline CDR1 is SNHLY and CDR2 is FYNNEI. CDR3 sequence reads: CASSKTGPTYEQYF. CDR3 sequence (DNA): TGTGCCAGCAGCAAGACAGGTCCCACCTACGAGCAGTACTTC.

The chain uses TRBV7-9 and TRBJ1-2, with D hard to call. V lost 5 bases and J lost 14, with 21 bases in between. Germline CDR1 SEHNR, CDR2 FQNEAQ (reference sequence). The CDR3 is made up of 13 amino acids. The CDR3 is CASSSTAREICTF. CDR3 sequence (DNA): TGTGCCAGCAGCAGTACAGCACGAGAGATCTGTACCTTC.

The V call is TRBV12-3 or TRBV12-4, the J call TRBJ1-2; TRBD1 agrees at 7 bases. The CDR3 totals 15 residues. J gave up 4 bases and V 2 bases, and 7 bases lay outside the gene matches. CDR3 region: CASSLRPGGAYGYTF. CDR3 nucleotides: TGTGCCAGCAGTTTACGTCCAGGGGGGGCCTATGGCTACACCTTC.

The table lists this clonotype with a few counts. The V gene is TRBV20-1, the J gene TRBJ2-7, with D maybe TRBD1 (6 bases). Germline CDR1 is DFQATT and CDR2 is SNEGSKA (reference sequence). The CDR3 consists of 13 residues. Trimming removed 6 bases from V and 2 bases from J, with 14 bases in between. The CDR3 reads CSARPTGPYEQYF. The CDR3 DNA follows: TGCAGTGCCAGACCGACAGGTCCCTACGAGCAGTACTTC.

The chain uses TRBV6-2 or TRBV6-3 and TRBJ1-2, with D possibly TRBD1 on 6 matching bases. V was pared by 11 bases and J by 2 bases, with 18 bases between. Germline V CDR1 and CDR2: MNHEY, SVGEGT. The CDR3 runs 14 residues. CDR3 residues: CAARDISFNYGYTF. The DNA for the CDR3 is TGTGCCGCCCGGGACATCAGTTTCAACTATGGCTACACCTTC.

This clonotype was seen more than once but under ten times. This chain joins TRBV6-1 and TRBJ1-5; D ambiguous. CDR3 length: 13 amino acids. Germline lookup yields CDR1 MNHNS and CDR2 SASEGT. Trimming cost V 6 bases and J 7 bases, with 13 bases left between them. The CDR3 DNA reads as TGTGCCAGCAGCCAGATGGGGTGGCAGCCCCAGCATTTT. Encoded protein: CASSQMGWQPQHF.

The chain uses TRBV7-2 and TRBJ2-1; 15 bases match TRBD2. Germline CDR1 is SGHTA and CDR2 is FQGNSA. Unmatched junction bases numbered 5, after V lost 5 bases and J lost 3 bases. The length of the CDR3 is 17 residues. The CDR3 is CASSQGTSGRRYNEQFF. The CDR3, as DNA: TGTGCCAGCAGCCAAGGGACTAGCGGGAGGCGCTACAATGAGCAGTTCTTC. The variable domain in full, completed from reference TRBV7-2 and TRBJ2-1, reads GAGVSQSPSNKVTEKGKDVELRCDPISGHTALYWYRQSLGQGLEFLIYFQGNSAPDKSGLPSDRFSAERTGGSVSTLTIQRTQQEDSAVYLCASSQGTSGRRYNEQFFGPGTRLTVL.

This clonotype occurred a few times. V gene TRBV4-2 combines with J gene TRBJ1-1; 7 bases match TRBD1. Looked up from germline, CDR1 is LGHNA and CDR2 is YNFKEQ. This CDR3 is built from 18 residues. Trimming took 0 bases from V and 2 from J; bases not matched to a gene: 12. CDR3 DNA: TGTGCCAGCAGCCAAGAAGGTAAGGGGACAGCTTATAACACTGAAGCTTTCTTT. It is translated as CASSQEGKGTAYNTEAFF.

This clonotype has just a few counts. V is TRBV10-3 and J is TRBJ2-7, with D unclear. Trimming stripped 10 bases from V and 0 bases from J, with 10 bases between. Per germline, CDR1 ENHRY and CDR2 SYGVKD. There are 12 residues in the CDR3. The CDR3 region has the DNA TGTGCCACCGGCCTAACCTCCTACGAGCAGTACTTC. Translation gives CATGLTSYEQYF.

The CDR3 DNA follows: TGTGCCAGCAGCTTAGCTTCAGATAATGAAAAACTGTTTTTT. Translated, it gives CASSLASDNEKLFF. The chain combines TRBV7-2 with TRBJ1-4, with D unresolved. The CDR3 covers 14 residues. The germline gives CDR1 SGHTA, CDR2 FQGNSA. Trimming pared 0 bases from V and 4 bases from J, leaving 6 bases between.

The gene calls are TRBV20-1 and TRBJ2-5, with 10 nucleotides matching TRBD1. Germline CDR1 and CDR2: DFQATT and SNEGSKA (reference sequence). J was trimmed by 2 bases and V by 6 bases; bases with no gene match: 9. The CDR3 consists of 15 residues. The CDR3 DNA follows: TGCAGTGCCAGTAGCCGGGACAGGGGTCAAGAGACCCAGTACTTC. Its translation: CSASSRDRGQETQYF.

This clonotype was counted between two and nine times. CDR3 loop: CSVGDRGSQPQHF. The CDR3 nucleotides read TGCAGCGTTGGGGACAGGGGGTCTCAGCCCCAGCATTTT. The chain joins TRBV29-1 to TRBJ1-5; TRBD1 matches 11 bases. In germline, CDR1 is SQVTM, CDR2 ANQGSEA. This CDR3 spans 13 amino acids. J lost 6 bases, V lost 4 bases, and 2 bases had no gene match.

The J gene is TRBJ2-5, the V gene TRBV3-1, with 7 bases matching TRBD2. The CDR3 consists of 16 residues. The V and J ends lost 2 bases and 0 bases, in that order; junction bases with no gene match: 6. Per germline, CDR1 LGHDT and CDR2 YNNKEL (reference sequence). DNA for the CDR3: TGTGCCAGCAGCCAATCCCTAGCGGAAAACCAAGAGACCCAGTACTTC. It specifies CASSQSLAENQETQYF.

This clonotype turned up a few times. The chain has TRBV7-8 and TRBJ1-5; D is perhaps TRBD1 (5 bases). Per germline, CDR1 SGHVS and CDR2 FQNEAQ. V lost 2 bases to trimming and J lost 5 bases, with 16 bases between them. This CDR3 has 16 amino acids. CDR3 sequence reads: CASSLTRGVNYQPQHF. The CDR3 DNA sequence: TGTGCCAGCAGCTTAACGAGGGGTGTCAACTATCAGCCCCAGCATTTT.

Only a few counts were recorded for this clonotype. The chain is built from TRBV9 and TRBJ2-1; 8 bases are shared with TRBD2. V shed 3 bases and J 0 bases; nucleotides not matched to a gene: 5. Germline V gene lookup returns CDR1 SGDLS and CDR2 YYNGEE. The CDR3 sequence is 16 residues long. The CDR3 protein is CASSGSGGSSYNEQFF. The CDR3 DNA follows: TGTGCCAGCAGCGGGAGCGGGGGAAGCTCCTACAATGAGCAGTTCTTC.

The chain recombines TRBV4-1 with TRBJ2-1, with TRBD1 identical over 8 bases. The CDR3 length is 13 residues. Germline CDR1 and CDR2: MGHRA and YSYEKL. V shed 10 bases and J 6 bases; nucleotides not matched to a gene: 8. The CDR3 nucleotides read TGCGCCACCCAAAAGGACAGGGCCAATGAGCAGTTCTTC. It encodes CATQKDRANEQFF.

The chain combines TRBV5-1 with TRBJ2-2; D not certain. From germline, CDR1 is SGHRS and CDR2 YFSETQ. The CDR3 runs to 15 residues. Deletions cut 2 bases from V and 1 base from J, with 9 bases between. For the CDR3, the DNA is TGCGCCAGCAGCTTACCCCAGCTGAACACCGGGGAGCTGTTTTTT. Amino acids: CASSLPQLNTGELFF.

In nucleotides, the CDR3 is TGTGCCAGCAGCTCAAACAGCAATCAGCCCCAGCATTTT. This translates into CASSSNSNQPQHF. The J gene is TRBJ1-5, the V gene TRBV7-2; the D is unclear. Germline CDR1 is SGHTA and CDR2 is FQGNSA. V was trimmed by 4 bases and J by 1 base, leaving 5 bases between them. The CDR3 extends over 13 amino acids.

The chain recombines TRBV11-2 with TRBJ1-4; no clear D. V was shortened by 1 base and J by 8 bases, with 11 bases between the two germline ends. There are 14 residues in the CDR3. CDR1 and CDR2 (germline): SGHAT, FQNNGV. CDR3 in DNA: TGTGCCAGCAGCTTAGGCTGGAGGGTCGAAAAACTGTTTTTT. It codes for CASSLGWRVEKLFF.